The next 2 T cell receptor beta chains were all read from a single sample in a study of blood T cell repertoires in COVID-19. TCRdb keeps only in-frame clones here, not all; method: immunoSEQ multiplex PCR. The sample lists some 290,000 clones, 85% to 90% occurring once. Sequenced sample: peripheral blood. The source of these receptors is a woman in her 30s with COVID-19, enrolled during active disease.

Details on this clone: In the same sample, other DNA sequences code for this CDR3. This sequence joins TRBV19 and TRBJ2-7; TRBD1 matches 8 bases. Looked up from germline, CDR1 is LNHDA and CDR2 is SQIVND (reference sequence). The junction had 1 base not matched to a gene; V was cut back by 1 base and J by 2 bases. This CDR3 region has 14 residues. CDR3 sequence reads: CASSIGQGTYEQYF. CDR3 bases: TGTGCCAGTAGTATAGGACAGGGGACCTACGAGCAGTACTTC.

V usage is TRBV19 and J usage is TRBJ1-5; D is perhaps TRBD1 (5 bases). Germline CDR1 is LNHDA and CDR2 is SQIVND (reference sequence). The V and J ends lost 5 bases and 2 bases respectively, with 13 bases between them. This CDR3 region has 15 residues. This chain's CDR3 is CASSVGLRGNQPQHF. The CDR3 DNA is TGTGCCAGTAGTGTGGGGCTTAGGGGCAATCAGCCCCAGCATTTT.